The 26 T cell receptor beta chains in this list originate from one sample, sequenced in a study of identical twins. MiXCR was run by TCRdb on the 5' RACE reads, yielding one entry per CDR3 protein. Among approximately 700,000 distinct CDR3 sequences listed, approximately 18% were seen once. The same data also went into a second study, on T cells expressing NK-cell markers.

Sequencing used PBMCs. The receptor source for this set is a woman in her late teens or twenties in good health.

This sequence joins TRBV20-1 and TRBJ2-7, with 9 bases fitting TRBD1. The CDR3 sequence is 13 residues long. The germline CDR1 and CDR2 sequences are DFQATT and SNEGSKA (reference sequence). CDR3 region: CTAWGDRGAEQYF. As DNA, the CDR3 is TGCACTGCCTGGGGCGACAGGGGGGCCGAGCAGTACTTC.

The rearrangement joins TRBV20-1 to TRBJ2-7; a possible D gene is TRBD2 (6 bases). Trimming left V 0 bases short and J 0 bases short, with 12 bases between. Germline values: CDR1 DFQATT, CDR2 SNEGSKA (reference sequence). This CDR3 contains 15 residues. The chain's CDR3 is CSARDGGLISYEQYF. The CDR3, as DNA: TGCAGTGCTAGAGACGGGGGACTTATCTCCTACGAGCAGTACTTC.

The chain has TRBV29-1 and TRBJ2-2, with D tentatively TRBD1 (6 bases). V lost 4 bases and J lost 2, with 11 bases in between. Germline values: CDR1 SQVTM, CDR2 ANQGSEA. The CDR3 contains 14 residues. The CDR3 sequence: CSVALGHNTGELFF. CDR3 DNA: TGCAGCGTTGCCCTGGGACATAACACCGGGGAGCTGTTTTTT.

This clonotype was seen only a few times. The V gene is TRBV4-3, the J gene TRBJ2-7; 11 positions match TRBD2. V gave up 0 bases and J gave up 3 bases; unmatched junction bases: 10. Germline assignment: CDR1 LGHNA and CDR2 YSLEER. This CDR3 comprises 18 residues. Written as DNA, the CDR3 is TGCGCCAGCAGCCAAGAAACTAGCGGGGGATTAATAATCTACGAGCAGTACTTC. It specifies CASSQETSGGLIIYEQYF.

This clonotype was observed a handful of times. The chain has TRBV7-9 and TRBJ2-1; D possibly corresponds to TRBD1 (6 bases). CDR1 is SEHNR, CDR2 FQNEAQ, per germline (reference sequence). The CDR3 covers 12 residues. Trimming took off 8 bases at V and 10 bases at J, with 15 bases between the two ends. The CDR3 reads CASLSGVREQFF. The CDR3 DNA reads TGTGCCAGCCTTTCAGGGGTTAGGGAGCAGTTCTTC.

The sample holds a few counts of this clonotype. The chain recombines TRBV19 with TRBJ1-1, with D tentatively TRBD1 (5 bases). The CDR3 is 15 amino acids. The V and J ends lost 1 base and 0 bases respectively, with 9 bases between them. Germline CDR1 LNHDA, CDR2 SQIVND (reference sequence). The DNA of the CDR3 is TGTGCCAGTAGTATAGGTAGGGGACTGAACACTGAAGCTTTCTTT. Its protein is CASSIGRGLNTEAFF. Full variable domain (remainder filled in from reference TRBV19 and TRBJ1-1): DGGITQSPKYLFRKEGQNVTLSCEQNLNHDAMYWYRQDPGQGLRLIYYSQIVNDFQKGDIAEGYSVSREKKESFPLTVTSAQKNPTAFYLCASSIGRGLNTEAFFGQGTRLTVV.

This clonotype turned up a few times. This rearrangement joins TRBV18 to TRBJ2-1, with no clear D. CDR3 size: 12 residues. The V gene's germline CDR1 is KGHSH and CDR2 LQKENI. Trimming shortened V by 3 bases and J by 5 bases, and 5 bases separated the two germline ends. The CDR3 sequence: CASSPIDNEQFF. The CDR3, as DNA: TGTGCCAGCTCACCTATCGACAATGAGCAGTTCTTC.

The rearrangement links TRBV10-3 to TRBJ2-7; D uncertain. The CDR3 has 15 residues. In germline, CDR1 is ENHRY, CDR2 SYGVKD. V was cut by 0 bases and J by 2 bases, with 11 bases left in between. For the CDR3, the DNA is TGTGCCATCAGTGAGTCGACGGACGGTGCCTACGAGCAGTACTTC. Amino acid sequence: CAISESTDGAYEQYF.

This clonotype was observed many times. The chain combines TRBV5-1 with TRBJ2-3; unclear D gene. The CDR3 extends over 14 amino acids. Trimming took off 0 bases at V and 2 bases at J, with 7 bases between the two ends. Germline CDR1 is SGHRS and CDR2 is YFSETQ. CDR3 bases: TGCGCCAGCAGCTTGGGTGGCTTCACAGATACGCAGTATTTT. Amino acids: CASSLGGFTDTQYF.

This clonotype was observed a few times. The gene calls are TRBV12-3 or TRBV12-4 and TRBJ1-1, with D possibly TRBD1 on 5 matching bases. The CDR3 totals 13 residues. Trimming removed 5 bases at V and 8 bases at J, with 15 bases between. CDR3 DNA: TGTGCCAGCAGTCCCCCAGGGTTCCTGGAAGCTTTCTTT. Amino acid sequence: CASSPPGFLEAFF.

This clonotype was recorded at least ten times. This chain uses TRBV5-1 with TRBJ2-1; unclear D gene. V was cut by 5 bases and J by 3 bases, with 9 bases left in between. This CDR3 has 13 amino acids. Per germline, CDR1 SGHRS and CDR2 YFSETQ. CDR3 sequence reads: CASSKDGYNEQFF. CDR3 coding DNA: TGCGCCAGCAGTAAGGACGGCTACAATGAGCAGTTCTTC.

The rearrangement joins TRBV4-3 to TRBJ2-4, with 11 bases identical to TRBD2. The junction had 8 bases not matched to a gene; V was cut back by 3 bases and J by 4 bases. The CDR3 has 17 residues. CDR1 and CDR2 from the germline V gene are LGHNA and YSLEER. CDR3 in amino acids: CASSQDLAGGVKNIQYF. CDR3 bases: TGCGCCAGCAGCCAGGATCTAGCGGGAGGTGTGAAAAACATTCAGTACTTC.

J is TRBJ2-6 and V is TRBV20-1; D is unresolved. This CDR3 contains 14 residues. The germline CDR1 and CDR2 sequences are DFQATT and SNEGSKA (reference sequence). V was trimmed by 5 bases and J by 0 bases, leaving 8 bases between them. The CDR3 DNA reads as TGCAGTGCTTCTTGGGACTCTGGGGCCAACGTCCTGACTTTC. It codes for CSASWDSGANVLTF.

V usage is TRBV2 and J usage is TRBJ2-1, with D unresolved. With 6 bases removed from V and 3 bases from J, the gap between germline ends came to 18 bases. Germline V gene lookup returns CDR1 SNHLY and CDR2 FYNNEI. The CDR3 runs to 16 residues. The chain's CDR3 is CASRDSSISNYNEQFF. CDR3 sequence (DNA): TGTGCCAGCAGGGATAGTTCAATTTCCAACTACAATGAGCAGTTCTTC.

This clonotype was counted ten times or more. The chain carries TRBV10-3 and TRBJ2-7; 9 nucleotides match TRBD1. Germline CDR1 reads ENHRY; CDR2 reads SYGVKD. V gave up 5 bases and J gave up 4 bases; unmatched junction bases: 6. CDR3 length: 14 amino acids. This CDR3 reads CAISPGQGSYEQYF. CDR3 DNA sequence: TGTGCCATCAGTCCGGGACAGGGTTCATACGAGCAGTACTTC.

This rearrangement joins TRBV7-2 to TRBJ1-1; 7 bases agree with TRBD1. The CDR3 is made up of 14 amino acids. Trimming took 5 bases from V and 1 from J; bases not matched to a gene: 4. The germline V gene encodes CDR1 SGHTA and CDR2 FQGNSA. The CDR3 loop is CASSRQGQNTEAFF. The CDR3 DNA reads TGTGCCAGCAGCAGACAGGGCCAGAACACTGAAGCTTTCTTT.

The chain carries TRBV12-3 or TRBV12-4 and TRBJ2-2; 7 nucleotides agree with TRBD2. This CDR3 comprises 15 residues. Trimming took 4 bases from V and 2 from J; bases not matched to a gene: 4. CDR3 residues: CASSWAGLNTGELFF. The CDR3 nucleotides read TGTGCCAGCAGTTGGGCGGGACTAAACACCGGGGAGCTGTTTTTT.

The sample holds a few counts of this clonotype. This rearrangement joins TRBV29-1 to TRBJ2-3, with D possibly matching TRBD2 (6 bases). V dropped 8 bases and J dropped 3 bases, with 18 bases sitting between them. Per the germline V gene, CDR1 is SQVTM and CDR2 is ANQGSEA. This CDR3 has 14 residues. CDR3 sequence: CSTDMGRKTDTQYF. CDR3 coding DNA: TGCAGCACAGATATGGGGAGGAAGACAGATACGCAGTATTTT.

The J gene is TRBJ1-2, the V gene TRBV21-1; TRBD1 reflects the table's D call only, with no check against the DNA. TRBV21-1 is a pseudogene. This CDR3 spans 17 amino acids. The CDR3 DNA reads TGTGCCAGCAGCAAAGGGGGGCGGGACAGACGTAACTATGGCTACACCTTC. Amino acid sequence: CASSKGGRDRRNYGYTF.

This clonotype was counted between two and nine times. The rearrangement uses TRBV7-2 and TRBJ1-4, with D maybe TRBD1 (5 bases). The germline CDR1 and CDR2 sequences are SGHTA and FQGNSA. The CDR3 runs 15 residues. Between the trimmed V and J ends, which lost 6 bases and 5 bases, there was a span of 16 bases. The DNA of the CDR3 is TGTGCCAGCAGACAACGAAGTTGGGACAATGAAAAACTGTTTTTT. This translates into CASRQRSWDNEKLFF.

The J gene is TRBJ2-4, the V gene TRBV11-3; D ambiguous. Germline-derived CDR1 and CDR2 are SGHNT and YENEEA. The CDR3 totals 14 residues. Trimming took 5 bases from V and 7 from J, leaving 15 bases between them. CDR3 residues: CASSLPVGGNIQYF. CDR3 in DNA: TGTGCCAGCAGCCTACCCGTGGGTGGTAACATTCAGTACTTC.

CDR3: CSVSRAGTGELFF. The CDR3 region has the DNA TGCAGCGTTTCCCGAGCAGGGACCGGGGAGCTGTTTTTT. V usage is TRBV29-1 and J usage is TRBJ2-2; a possible D gene is TRBD1 (5 bases). The CDR3 length is 13 residues. Trimming cost V 5 bases and J 5 bases, with 12 bases left between them. Germline CDR1 and CDR2: SQVTM and ANQGSEA.

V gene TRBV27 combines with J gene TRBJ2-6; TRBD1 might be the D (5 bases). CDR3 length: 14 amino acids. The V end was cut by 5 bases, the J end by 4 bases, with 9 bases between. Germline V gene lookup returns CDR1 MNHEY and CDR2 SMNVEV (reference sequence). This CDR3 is CASSPGLGANVLTF. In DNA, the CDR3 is TGTGCCAGCAGTCCAGGGCTGGGGGCCAACGTCCTGACTTTC.

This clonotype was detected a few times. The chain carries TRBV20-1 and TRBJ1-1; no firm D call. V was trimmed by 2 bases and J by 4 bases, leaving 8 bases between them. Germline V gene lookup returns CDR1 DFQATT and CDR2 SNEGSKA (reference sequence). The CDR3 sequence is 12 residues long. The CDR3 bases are TGCAGTGCTAGAAAAACAAGCACTGAAGCTTTCTTT. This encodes CSARKTSTEAFF.

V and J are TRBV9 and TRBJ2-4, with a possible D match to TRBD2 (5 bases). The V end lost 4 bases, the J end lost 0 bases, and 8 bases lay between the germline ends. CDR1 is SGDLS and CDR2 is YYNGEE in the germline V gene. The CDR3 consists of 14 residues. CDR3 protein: CASSRDGAKNIQYF. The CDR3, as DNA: TGTGCCAGCAGCCGGGATGGAGCCAAAAACATTCAGTACTTC.

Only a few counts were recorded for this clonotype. The CDR3 sequence is CSARRAGGPDTQYF. In DNA form, the CDR3 reads TGCAGTGCTAGAAGAGCGGGAGGCCCAGATACGCAGTATTTT. This sequence joins TRBV20-1 and TRBJ2-3; 9 nucleotides line up with TRBD2. The CDR3 spans 14 residues. Germline trimming cut 2 bases from V and 4 bases from J; bases unmatched to any gene: 4. CDR1 is DFQATT, CDR2 SNEGSKA, per germline (reference sequence).